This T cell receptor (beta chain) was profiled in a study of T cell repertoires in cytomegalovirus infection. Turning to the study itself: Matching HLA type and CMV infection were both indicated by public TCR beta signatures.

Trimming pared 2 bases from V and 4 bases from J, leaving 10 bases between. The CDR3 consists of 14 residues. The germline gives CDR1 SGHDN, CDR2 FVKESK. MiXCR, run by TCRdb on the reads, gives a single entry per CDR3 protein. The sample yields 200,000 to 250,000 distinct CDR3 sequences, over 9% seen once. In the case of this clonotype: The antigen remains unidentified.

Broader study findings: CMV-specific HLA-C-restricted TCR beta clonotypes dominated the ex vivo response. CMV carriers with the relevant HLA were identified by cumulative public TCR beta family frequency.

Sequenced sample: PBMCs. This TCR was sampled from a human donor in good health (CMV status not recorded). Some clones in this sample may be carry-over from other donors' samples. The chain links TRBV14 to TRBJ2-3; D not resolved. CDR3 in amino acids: CASSQMLIPDTQYF. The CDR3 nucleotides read TGTGCCAGCAGCCAAATGCTCATCCCAGATACGCAGTATTTT.